A selection of T cell receptor beta chains follows, all from one sample in a study of T-cell memory formation after mild COVID-19. TCRdb analysed the 5' RACE reads with MiXCR anew, one entry per CDR3 protein. The table records about half a million distinct CDR3 sequences, around a sixth of them present only once. Sequenced: PBMCs or a T cell subset sorted from them (not recorded which). These receptors all come from an adult woman who had mild COVID-19 (a few samples of this study predate the infection). Cell type and time point are not known. CDR3s include the opening cysteine and the closing phenylalanine or tryptophan. The D gene is left open where the match is weak. Not all rows give a size; the values are once, few, many and, for expanded clones, a class.

d_call j_call v_call clone_size cdr3_aa cdr3_nt
TRBD2 TRBJ2-7 TRBV12-3/TRBV12-4 NA CASSSLGTSGTLQYF TGTGCCAGCAGTTCACTCGGGACTAGCGGGACTCTGCAGTACTTC
TRBD1 TRBJ2-5 TRBV19 NA CASSWGDRETQYF TGTGCCAGTAGTTGGGGGGACAGGGAGACCCAGTACTTC
NA TRBJ1-6 TRBV5-1 few CASSLAGLSPLHF TGCGCCAGCAGCTTGGCAGGACTGTCACCCCTCCACTTT
TRBD2 TRBJ2-3 TRBV6-6 NA CASSYLTSGVTDTQYF TGTGCCAGCAGTTACTTGACTAGCGGGGTCACAGATACGCAGTATTTT
TRBD2 TRBJ2-4 TRBV14 few CASSLIAGNKNIQYF TGTGCCAGCAGCCTTATAGCGGGAAATAAAAACATTCAGTACTTC
TRBD2 TRBJ2-3 TRBV11-3 NA CASSPRTSGTADTQYF TGTGCCAGCAGCCCAAGGACTAGCGGGACCGCAGATACGCAGTATTTT
NA TRBJ2-7 TRBV18 NA CASSPETAYEQYF TGTGCCAGCTCACCGGAGACTGCCTACGAACAGTACTTC
TRBD2 TRBJ2-1 TRBV12-3/TRBV12-4 NA CASSSGGANEQFF TGTGCCAGCAGTTCGGGGGGGGCCAATGAGCAGTTCTTC
TRBD2 TRBJ2-7 TRBV20-1 NA CSARDYGSGTSYEQYF TGCAGTGCTAGAGATTACGGCAGCGGGACTTCCTACGAGCAGTACTTC
NA TRBJ2-7 TRBV9 NA CASRIRPGYEQYF TGTGCCAGCAGGATTAGGCCCGGATACGAGCAGTACTTC
TRBD1 TRBJ1-2 TRBV10-3 NA CAIREGQGKGYTF TGTGCCATCAGGGAAGGACAGGGGAAGGGCTACACCTTC
NA TRBJ2-1 TRBV6-2/TRBV6-3 NA CASSPWGPNEQFF TGTGCCAGCAGCCCCTGGGGGCCGAATGAGCAGTTCTTC
NA TRBJ2-5 TRBV11-2 NA CASSLVEGRGETQYF TGTGCCAGCAGCTTAGTGGAAGGCCGGGGAGAGACCCAGTACTTC
NA TRBJ2-3 TRBV4-1 few CASTARSLQSTDTQYF TGCGCCAGCACCGCAAGGTCCCTACAAAGCACAGATACGCAGTATTTT
NA TRBJ2-7 TRBV18 NA CASSPLERTGEQYF TGTGCCAGCTCACCATTGGAGAGGACGGGCGAGCAGTACTTC
NA TRBJ2-1 TRBV6-6 NA CASRQLNEQFF TGTGCCAGCAGGCAGCTGAATGAGCAGTTCTTC
TRBD2 TRBJ2-7 TRBV18 once CASSRTSGVYEQYF TGTGCCAGCTCAAGGACTAGCGGGGTATACGAGCAGTACTTC
NA TRBJ1-6 TRBV6-5 few CASSFRPLGNNSPLHF TGTGCCAGCAGTTTTCGTCCCCTTGGCAATAATTCACCCCTCCACTTT
TRBD2 TRBJ2-3 TRBV2 NA CASTRLAGEPDTQYF TGTGCCAGCACCAGACTAGCGGGAGAGCCAGATACGCAGTATTTT
NA TRBJ2-3 TRBV7-9 once CASSPRVGDLTDTQYF TGTGCCAGCAGTCCCAGGGTAGGGGACCTCACAGATACGCAGTATTTT
NA TRBJ1-5 TRBV20-1 NA CSAIQGNEGQPQHF TGCAGTGCTATTCAGGGGAATGAGGGTCAGCCCCAGCATTTT
TRBD1 TRBJ2-7 TRBV20-1 few CSAGQGESYEQYF TGCAGTGCCGGACAGGGAGAGTCCTACGAGCAGTACTTC
NA TRBJ2-5 TRBV7-6 few CASSTHRTGETQYF TGTGCCAGCAGCACACACAGGACGGGGGAGACCCAGTACTTC
NA TRBJ2-7 TRBV20-1 NA CSAGDLSYEQYF TGCAGTGCCGGGGACTTATCCTACGAGCAGTACTTC
NA TRBJ2-7 TRBV27 many CASSPNDREDEQYF TGTGCCAGCAGTCCTAATGACAGGGAGGACGAGCAGTACTTC
NA TRBJ2-4 TRBV5-1 NA CASSSEDSNIQYF TGCGCCAGCAGCTCAGAGGACAGCAACATTCAGTACTTC
NA TRBJ2-7 TRBV12-3/TRBV12-4 few CASSFKFIGEQYF TGTGCCAGCAGTTTCAAATTTATCGGCGAGCAGTACTTC
NA TRBJ2-3 TRBV20-1 few CSARVQATYSSADTQYF TGCAGTGCTAGGGTACAGGCGACGTACTCTTCAGCAGATACGCAGTATTTT
TRBD1 TRBJ1-1 TRBV2 NA CASSWDRVVSEAFF TGTGCCAGCAGTTGGGACAGGGTTGTTTCTGAAGCTTTCTTT
NA TRBJ1-2 TRBV7-9 few CASSFQGVVYGYTF TGTGCCAGCAGCTTTCAGGGAGTCGTTTATGGCTACACCTTC
TRBD1 TRBJ1-6 TRBV9 few CASSTGWTGDSSPLHF TGTGCCAGCAGCACCGGCTGGACAGGGGACAGTTCACCCCTCCACTTT
TRBD2 TRBJ2-1 TRBV7-9 many CASSSGLAGGDEQFF TGTGCCAGCAGCTCCGGACTAGCGGGAGGGGATGAGCAGTTCTTC
NA TRBJ1-1 TRBV7-8 NA CASSLMMGTESEAFF TGTGCCAGCAGCTTAATGATGGGCACGGAGAGTGAAGCTTTCTTT
NA TRBJ2-1 TRBV24-1 NA CATSGRGTSSYNEQFF TGTGCCACCAGTGGACGGGGGACGAGCTCCTACAATGAGCAGTTCTTC
NA TRBJ2-2 TRBV19 once CASSISGGRGGELFF TGTGCCAGTAGTATAAGCGGTGGGAGAGGCGGGGAGCTGTTTTTT
TRBD1 TRBJ2-5 TRBV5-6 few CASSYLGTGTRETQYF TGTGCCAGCAGCTATCTTGGGACAGGGACCCGGGAGACCCAGTACTTC
NA TRBJ2-1 TRBV7-2 few CASRLESTYNEQFF TGTGCCAGCCGCCTCGAGAGTACCTACAATGAGCAGTTCTTC
TRBD2 TRBJ2-5 TRBV19 few CASKGTSGWRETQYF TGTGCCAGTAAAGGGACTAGCGGGTGGAGGGAGACCCAGTACTTC
TRBD2 TRBJ2-1 TRBV5-1 many CASSQYVGGSGNEQFF TGCGCCAGCAGCCAATACGTTGGCGGGAGTGGCAATGAGCAGTTCTTC